The present T cell receptor (beta chain) was sequenced within a study of neoadjuvant anti-PD-1 for oral cavity cancer. Study-level information: Before surgery, most patients got three to four biweekly 3 mg/kg nivolumab doses.

V dropped 2 bases and J dropped 4 bases, with 14 bases sitting between them. The CDR3 totals 15 residues. Per germline, CDR1 SGHTA and CDR2 FQGNSA. Time point given: after neoadjuvant nivolumab, at surgical resection. A word on this clone: Its cognate antigen is unknown.

The method was immunoSEQ multiplex PCR; TCRdb's version includes in-frame clones alone and lacks a portion of them. This sample has 55,000 to 75,000 clones, with approximately 87% found just once. Whole-study findings and limits: TCR analyses covered only a few patients per response group.

The chain uses TRBV7-2 and TRBJ1-1, with D possibly being TRBD1 (5 bases). This sequence was found in a person aged 40 to 85 with oral cavity squamous cell carcinoma. The sample was PBMCs, taken after nivolumab (anti-PD-1) treatment. This CDR3 is CASSLSRGFPTEAFF. The CDR3 DNA reads as TGTGCCAGCAGCTTAAGCCGGGGGTTCCCCACTGAAGCTTTCTTT.